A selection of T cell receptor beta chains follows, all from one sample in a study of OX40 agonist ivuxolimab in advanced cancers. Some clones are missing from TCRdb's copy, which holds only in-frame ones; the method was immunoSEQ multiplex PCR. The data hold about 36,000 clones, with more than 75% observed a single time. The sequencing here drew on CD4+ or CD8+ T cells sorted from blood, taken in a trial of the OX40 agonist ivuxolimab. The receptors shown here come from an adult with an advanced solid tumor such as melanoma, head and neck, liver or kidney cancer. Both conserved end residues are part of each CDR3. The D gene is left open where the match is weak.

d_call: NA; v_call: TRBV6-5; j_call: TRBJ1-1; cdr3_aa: CASSTETMNTEAFF
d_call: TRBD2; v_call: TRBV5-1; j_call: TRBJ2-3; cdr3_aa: CASSFRTSGITDTQYF
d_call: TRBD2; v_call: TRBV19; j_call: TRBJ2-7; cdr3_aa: CASSPSGSSYEQYF
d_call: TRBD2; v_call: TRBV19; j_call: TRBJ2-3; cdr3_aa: CASSTGTSGRGSNTQYF
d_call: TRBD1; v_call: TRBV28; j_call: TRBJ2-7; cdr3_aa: CASSSSDRGFSYEQYF
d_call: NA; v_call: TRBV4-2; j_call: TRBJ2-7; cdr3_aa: CASSPDPRGLFYEQYF
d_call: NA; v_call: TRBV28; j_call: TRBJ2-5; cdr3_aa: CASSPPTAQYF
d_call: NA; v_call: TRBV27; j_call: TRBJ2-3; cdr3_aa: CASSLLGDTQYF
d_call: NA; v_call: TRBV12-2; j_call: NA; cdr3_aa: CASRLPSGTGGLYEQYF
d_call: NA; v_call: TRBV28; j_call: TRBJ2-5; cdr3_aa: CASRFKTGAYQETQYF
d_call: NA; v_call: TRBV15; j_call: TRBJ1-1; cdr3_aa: CATSRVGGNTEAFF
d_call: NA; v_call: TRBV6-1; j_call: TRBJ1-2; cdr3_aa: CASSEGGGNYGYTF
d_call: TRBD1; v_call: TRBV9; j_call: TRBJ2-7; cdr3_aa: CASSADDRGAYEQYF
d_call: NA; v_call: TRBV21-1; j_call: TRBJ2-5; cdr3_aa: CASSKEQYQETQYF
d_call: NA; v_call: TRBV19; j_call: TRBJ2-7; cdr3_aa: CASSILGPTGEQYF
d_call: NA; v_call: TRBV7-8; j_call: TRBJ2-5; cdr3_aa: CASSSDRLQETQYF
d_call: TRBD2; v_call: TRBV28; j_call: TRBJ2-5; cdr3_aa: CASSLPASGQETQYF
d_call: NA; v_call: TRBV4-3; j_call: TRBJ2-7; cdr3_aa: CASNPLRWERHEQYF
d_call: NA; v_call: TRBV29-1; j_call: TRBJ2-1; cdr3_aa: CSVERGAGYNEQFF
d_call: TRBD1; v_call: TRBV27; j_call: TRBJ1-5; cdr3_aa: CASSLGQGNQPQHF
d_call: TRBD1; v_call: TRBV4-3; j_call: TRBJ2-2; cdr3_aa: CASSPWTGGTGELFF
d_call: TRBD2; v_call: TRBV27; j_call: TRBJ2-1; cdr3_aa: CASSLRVTVGREWFEQFF
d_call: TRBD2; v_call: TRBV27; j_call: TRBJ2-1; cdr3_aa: CASSTAPGLAGGRGNNEQFF
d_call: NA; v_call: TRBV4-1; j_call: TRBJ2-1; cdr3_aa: CASSQGLAREQFF
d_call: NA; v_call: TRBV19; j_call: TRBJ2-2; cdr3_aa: CASSIEVVNRAGELFF
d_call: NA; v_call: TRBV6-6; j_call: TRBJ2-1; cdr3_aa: CASRITSGQFNEQFF
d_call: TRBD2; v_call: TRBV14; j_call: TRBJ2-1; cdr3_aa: CASSPLAGGYNEQFF